This TCR beta chain was sequenced in a study of blood T cell repertoires in COVID-19. Whole-study context: COVID-19 samples collected from the United States, Italy and Spain covered acute and convalescent phases.

V lost 4 bases to trimming and J lost 10 bases; unmatched junction nucleotides: 13. CDR3 size: 14 residues. The germline V gene has CDR1 SGDLS and CDR2 YYNGEE. The repertoire was sequenced with immunoSEQ multiplex PCR; TCRdb's copy has only in-frame clones and lacks some. This table holds around 95,000 clones, 70% to 90% found once. This chain links TRBV9 with TRBJ1-1; 7 nucleotides agree with TRBD1. The sequenced material came from peripheral blood. This receptor was obtained from a human donor in a cohort sampled during active COVID-19. CDR3 DNA sequence: TGTGCCAGCAGCCCAGGGACAGTCTCCCATGTAGCTTTCTTT. This encodes CASSPGTVSHVAFF.